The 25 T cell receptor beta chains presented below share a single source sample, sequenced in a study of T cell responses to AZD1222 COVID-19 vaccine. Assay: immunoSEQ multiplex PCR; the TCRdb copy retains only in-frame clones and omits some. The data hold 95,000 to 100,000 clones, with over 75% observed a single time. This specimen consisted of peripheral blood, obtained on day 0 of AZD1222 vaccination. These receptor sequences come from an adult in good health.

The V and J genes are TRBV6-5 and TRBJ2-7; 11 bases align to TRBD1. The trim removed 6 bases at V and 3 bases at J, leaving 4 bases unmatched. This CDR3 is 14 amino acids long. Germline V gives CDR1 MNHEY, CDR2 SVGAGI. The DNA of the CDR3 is TGTGCCAGCAGGGGGACAGGGGGAGGCTACGAGCAGTACTTC. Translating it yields CASRGTGGGYEQYF.

DNA of the CDR3: TGTGCCAGCAGCGTAGGTGTGGGAGGCTCTCTGGATACGCAGTATTTT. The encoded protein is CASSVGVGGSLDTQYF. The V call is TRBV9, the J call TRBJ2-3; a possible D gene is TRBD2 (6 bases). The CDR3 consists of 16 residues. CDR1 and CDR2 from the germline V gene are SGDLS and YYNGEE. The ends were cut back, 0 bases at V and 6 bases at J, with 17 bases in the middle.

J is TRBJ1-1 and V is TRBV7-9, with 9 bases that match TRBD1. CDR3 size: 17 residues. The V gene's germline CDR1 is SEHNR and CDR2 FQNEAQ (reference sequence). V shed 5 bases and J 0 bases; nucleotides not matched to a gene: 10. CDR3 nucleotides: TGTGCCAGCAGCCCCGCCACAGGGGGCGGAATGAACACTGAAGCTTTCTTT. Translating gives CASSPATGGGMNTEAFF.

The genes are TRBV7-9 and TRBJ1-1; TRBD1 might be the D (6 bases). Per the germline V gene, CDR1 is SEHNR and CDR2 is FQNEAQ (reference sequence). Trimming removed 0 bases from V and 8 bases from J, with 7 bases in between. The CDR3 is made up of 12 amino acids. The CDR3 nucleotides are TGTGCCAGCAGCTTAGCAGGGACAGAAGCTTTCTTT. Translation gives CASSLAGTEAFF.

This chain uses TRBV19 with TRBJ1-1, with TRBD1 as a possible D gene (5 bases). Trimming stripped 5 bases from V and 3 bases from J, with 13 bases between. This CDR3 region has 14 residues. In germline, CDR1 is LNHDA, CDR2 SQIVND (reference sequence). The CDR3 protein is CASSWDLADTEAFF. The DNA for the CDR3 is TGTGCCAGTAGTTGGGACCTAGCGGACACTGAAGCTTTCTTT.

The CDR3 is CASSLDGRAGNEQFF. The CDR3 DNA is TGTGCCAGCAGCTTAGACGGGAGGGCGGGTAATGAGCAGTTCTTC. The V call is TRBV11-3, the J call TRBJ2-1, with 8 bases matching TRBD2. V shed 0 bases and J 7 bases; nucleotides not matched to a gene: 5. The CDR3 extends over 15 amino acids. The germline V gene has CDR1 SGHNT and CDR2 YENEEA. The full variable domain, completed using reference TRBV11-3 and TRBJ2-1, is EAGVVQSPRYKIIEKKQPVAFWCNPISGHNTLYWYLQNLGQGPELLIRYENEEAVDDSQLPKDRFSAERLKGVDSTLKIQPAELGDSAVYLCASSLDGRAGNEQFFGPGTRLTVL.

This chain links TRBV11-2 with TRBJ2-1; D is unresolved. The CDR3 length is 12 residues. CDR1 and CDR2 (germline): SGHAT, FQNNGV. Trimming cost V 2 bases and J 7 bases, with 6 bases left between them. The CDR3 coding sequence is TGTGCCAGCAGCTTAACTGGGAATGAGCAGTTCTTC. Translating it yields CASSLTGNEQFF.

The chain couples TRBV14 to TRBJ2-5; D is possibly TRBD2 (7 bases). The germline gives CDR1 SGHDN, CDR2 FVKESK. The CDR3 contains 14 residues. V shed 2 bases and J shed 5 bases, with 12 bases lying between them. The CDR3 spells CASSQPGGYETQYF. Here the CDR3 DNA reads TGTGCCAGCAGCCAACCGGGGGGCTACGAGACCCAGTACTTC.

The CDR3 region has the DNA TGTGCCAGCAGCCCTCCCCGACAGTCCTCTGGGGCCAACGTCCTGACTTTC. Translating it yields CASSPPRQSSGANVLTF. V and J are TRBV6-2 or TRBV6-3 and TRBJ2-6, with TRBD1 as a possible D gene (5 bases). V dropped 6 bases and J dropped 0 bases, with 15 bases sitting between them. Germline-derived CDR1 and CDR2 are MNHEY and SVGEGT. This CDR3 is 17 amino acids long.

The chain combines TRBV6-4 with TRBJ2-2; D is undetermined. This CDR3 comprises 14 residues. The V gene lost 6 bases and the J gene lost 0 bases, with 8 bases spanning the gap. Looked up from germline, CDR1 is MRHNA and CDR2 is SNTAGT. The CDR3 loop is CASRKLANTGELFF. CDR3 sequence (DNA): TGTGCCAGCAGGAAGCTGGCGAACACCGGGGAGCTGTTTTTT.

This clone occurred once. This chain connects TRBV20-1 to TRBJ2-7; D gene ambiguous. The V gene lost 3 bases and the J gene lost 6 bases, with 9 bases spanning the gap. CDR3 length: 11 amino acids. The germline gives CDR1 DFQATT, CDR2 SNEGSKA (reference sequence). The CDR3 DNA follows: TGCAGTGCTAGGTCGGGTTTCGAGCAGTACTTC. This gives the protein CSARSGFEQYF.

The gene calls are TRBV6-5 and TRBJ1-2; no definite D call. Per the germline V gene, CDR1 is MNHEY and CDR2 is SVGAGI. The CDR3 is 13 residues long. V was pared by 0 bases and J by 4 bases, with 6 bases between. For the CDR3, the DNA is TGTGCCAGCAGTTACTCACCCGGCTATGGCTACACCTTC. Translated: CASSYSPGYGYTF.

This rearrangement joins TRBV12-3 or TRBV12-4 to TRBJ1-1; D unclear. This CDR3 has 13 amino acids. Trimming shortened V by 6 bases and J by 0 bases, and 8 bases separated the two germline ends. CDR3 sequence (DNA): TGTGCCAGCAGGTCCCAGATGAACACTGAAGCTTTCTTT. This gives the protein CASRSQMNTEAFF.

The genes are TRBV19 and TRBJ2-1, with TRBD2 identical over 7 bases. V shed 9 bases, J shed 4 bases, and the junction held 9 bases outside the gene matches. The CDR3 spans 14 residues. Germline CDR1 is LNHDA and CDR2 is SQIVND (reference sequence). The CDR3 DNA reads TGTGCCAGCACGAGCGGGGCGATTTACAATGAGCAGTTCTTC. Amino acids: CASTSGAIYNEQFF.

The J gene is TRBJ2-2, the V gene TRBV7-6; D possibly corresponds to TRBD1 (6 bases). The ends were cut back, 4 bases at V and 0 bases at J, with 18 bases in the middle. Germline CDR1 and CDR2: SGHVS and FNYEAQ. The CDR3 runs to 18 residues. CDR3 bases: TGTGCCAGCAGCTCCTCTCATCCGACAGGCTCGAACACCGGGGAGCTGTTTTTT. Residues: CASSSSHPTGSNTGELFF.

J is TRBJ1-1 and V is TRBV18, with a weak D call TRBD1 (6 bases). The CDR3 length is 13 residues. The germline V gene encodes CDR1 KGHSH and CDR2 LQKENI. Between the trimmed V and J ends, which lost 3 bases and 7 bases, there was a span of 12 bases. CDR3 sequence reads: CASSPDSWGEAFF. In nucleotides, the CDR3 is TGTGCCAGCTCACCGGACAGCTGGGGTGAAGCTTTCTTT.

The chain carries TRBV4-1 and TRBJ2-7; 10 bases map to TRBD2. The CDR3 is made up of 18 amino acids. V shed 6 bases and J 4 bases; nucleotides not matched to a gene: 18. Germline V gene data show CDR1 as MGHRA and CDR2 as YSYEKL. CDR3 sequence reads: CASRPVGVQREGRYEQYF. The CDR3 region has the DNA TGCGCCAGCAGACCCGTGGGGGTCCAGCGGGAGGGCCGGTACGAGCAGTACTTC.

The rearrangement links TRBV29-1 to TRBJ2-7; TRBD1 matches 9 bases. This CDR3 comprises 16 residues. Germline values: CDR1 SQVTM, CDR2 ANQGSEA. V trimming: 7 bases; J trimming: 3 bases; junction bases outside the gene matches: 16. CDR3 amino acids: CSAMGTGLGLGYEQYF. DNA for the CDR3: TGCAGCGCAATGGGGACAGGGTTGGGTCTGGGCTACGAGCAGTACTTC.

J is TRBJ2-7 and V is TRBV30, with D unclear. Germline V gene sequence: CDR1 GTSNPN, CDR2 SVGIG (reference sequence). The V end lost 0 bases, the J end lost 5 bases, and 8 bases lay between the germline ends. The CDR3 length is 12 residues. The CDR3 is CAWSVGINEQYF. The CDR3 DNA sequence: TGTGCCTGGAGTGTGGGGATTAACGAGCAGTACTTC.

The CDR3 here is CASSLSPGSQGNTIYF. CDR3 DNA: TGTGCCAGCAGCCTAAGCCCGGGTTCGCAGGGAAACACCATATATTTT. This chain connects TRBV7-6 to TRBJ1-3, with D unclear. Deletions cut 5 bases from V and 4 bases from J, with 18 bases between. Per germline, CDR1 SGHVS and CDR2 FNYEAQ. The CDR3 spans 16 residues.

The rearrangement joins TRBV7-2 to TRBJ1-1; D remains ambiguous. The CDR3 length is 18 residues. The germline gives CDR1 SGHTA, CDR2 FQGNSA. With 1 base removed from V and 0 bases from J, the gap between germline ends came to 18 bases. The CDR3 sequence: CASSLGGSRARLNTEAFF. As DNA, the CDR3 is TGTGCCAGCAGCTTAGGTGGTTCGCGGGCGCGGTTGAACACTGAAGCTTTCTTT.

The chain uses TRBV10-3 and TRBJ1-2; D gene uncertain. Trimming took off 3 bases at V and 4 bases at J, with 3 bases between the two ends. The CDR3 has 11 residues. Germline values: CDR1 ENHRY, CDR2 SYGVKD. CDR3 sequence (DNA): TGTGCCATCAGTGACGGCTATGGCTACACCTTC. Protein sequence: CAISDGYGYTF.

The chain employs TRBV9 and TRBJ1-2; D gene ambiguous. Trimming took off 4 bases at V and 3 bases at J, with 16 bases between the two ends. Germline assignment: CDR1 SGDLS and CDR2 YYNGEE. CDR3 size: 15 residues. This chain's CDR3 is CASSRGSVRDYGYTF. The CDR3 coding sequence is TGTGCCAGCAGCCGTGGATCAGTCCGTGACTATGGCTACACCTTC.

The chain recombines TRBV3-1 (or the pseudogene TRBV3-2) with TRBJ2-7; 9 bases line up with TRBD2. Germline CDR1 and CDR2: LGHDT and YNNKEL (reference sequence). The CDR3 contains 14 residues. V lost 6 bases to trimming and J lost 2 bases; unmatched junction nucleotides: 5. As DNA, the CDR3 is TGTGCCAGCAGACGGGGACTAGCCACCTACGAGCAGTACTTC. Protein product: CASRRGLATYEQYF.

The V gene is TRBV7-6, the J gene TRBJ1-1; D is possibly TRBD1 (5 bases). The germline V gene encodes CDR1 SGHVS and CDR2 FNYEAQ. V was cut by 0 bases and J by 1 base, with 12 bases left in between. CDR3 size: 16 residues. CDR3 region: CASSLAQGRRNTEAFF. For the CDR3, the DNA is TGTGCCAGCAGCTTAGCTCAGGGACGGAGGAACACTGAAGCTTTCTTT.